The 24 T cell receptor beta chains presented below share a single source sample, sequenced in a study of cytomegalovirus exposure and HLA in healthy donors. Researchers ran the PCR with 60 Vbeta and 13 Jbeta primers. Clones were read by immunoSEQ multiplex PCR, and TCRdb kept only the in-frame ones, dropping some. The data show 110,000 to 150,000 clones, 70% to 80% seen once. Sequenced: PBMCs. Receptors were obtained from a woman aged 60 to 75 in good health and CMV-seropositive.

The chain combines TRBV5-1 with TRBJ1-1; TRBD1 matches at 7 bases. Trimming cost V 4 bases and J 5 bases; bases outside gene matches: 8. There are 14 residues in the CDR3. The germline V gene has CDR1 SGHRS and CDR2 YFSETQ. CDR3 nucleotides: TGCGCCAGCAGCCCCAAGGGGGCAGAGACTGAAGCTTTCTTT. Its translation is CASSPKGAETEAFF.

This clone was detected only once. This rearrangement joins TRBV28 to TRBJ2-7; 7 bases are shared with TRBD2. The V and J ends lost 4 bases and 4 bases, in that order; junction bases with no gene match: 7. The germline V gene encodes CDR1 MDHEN and CDR2 SYDVKM. The CDR3 sequence is 14 residues long. DNA of the CDR3: TGTGCCAGCAGTTCGGGGGGAGGGAGATACGAGCAGTACTTC. Its protein is CASSSGGGRYEQYF.

This clone was detected only once. The chain is built from TRBV28 and TRBJ2-7, with 8 bases lining up with TRBD1. The germline gives CDR1 MDHEN, CDR2 SYDVKM. The CDR3 has 15 amino acids. After removal of 6 bases from V and 3 bases from J, the junction contained 10 bases not matched to a gene. As DNA, the CDR3 is TGTGCCAGCAGCCCACCGGGACAGGTCAACTACGAGCAGTACTTC. It encodes CASSPPGQVNYEQYF.

This clone came up a few times. The V and J genes are TRBV25-1 and TRBJ2-3, with D tentatively TRBD1 (6 bases). V gave up 1 base and J gave up 2 bases, with 16 bases separating them. The CDR3 is 17 amino acids. From germline, CDR1 is MGHDK and CDR2 SYGVNS. CDR3 sequence (DNA): TGTGCCAGCAGTGAATCCGACAGGAGCCCATACACAGATACGCAGTATTTT. It yields the protein CASSESDRSPYTDTQYF.

In this sample, this clone turned up a few times. The rearrangement uses TRBV28 and TRBJ2-1; tentatively, D is TRBD1 (6 bases). Germline loops: CDR1 MDHEN, CDR2 SYDVKM. The CDR3 consists of 15 residues. V was pared by 7 bases and J by 3 bases, with 16 bases between. This CDR3 is CASNEPGQIYNEQFF. CDR3 sequence (DNA): TGTGCCAGCAACGAACCGGGACAAATCTACAATGAGCAGTTCTTC.

The chain has TRBV28 and TRBJ2-7, with TRBD2 matching 7 bases. Germline CDR1 is MDHEN and CDR2 is SYDVKM. The CDR3 has 14 residues. V was clipped by 8 bases and J by 4 bases; unmatched bases: 11. The CDR3 region is CASGGGLPSYEQYF. The CDR3 region has the DNA TGTGCCAGCGGGGGGGGACTACCCTCTTACGAGCAGTACTTC.

CDR3 nucleotides: TGTGCCAGCAGCGTCGCCCCAGCGGTCCGCACAGATACGCAGTATTTT. Translation: CASSVAPAVRTDTQYF. The chain employs TRBV7-2 and TRBJ2-3; a weak D match, TRBD2 (5 bases). CDR3 size: 16 residues. Germline CDR1 is SGHTA and CDR2 is FQGNSA. V was trimmed by 5 bases and J by 1 base, leaving 16 bases between them.

This clone was observed a handful of times. The V call is TRBV19, the J call TRBJ2-1; D gene ambiguous. This CDR3 region has 11 residues. Germline-derived CDR1 and CDR2 are LNHDA and SQIVND (reference sequence). The V end was cut by 4 bases, the J end by 7 bases, with 5 bases between. CDR3 loop: CASSTPNEQFF. In nucleotides, the CDR3 is TGTGCCAGTAGTACCCCGAATGAGCAGTTCTTC.

V is TRBV5-1 and J is TRBJ2-7, with D tentatively TRBD2 (6 bases). CDR3 length: 12 amino acids. The V gene lost 1 base and the J gene lost 5 bases, with 7 bases spanning the gap. Germline V gene data show CDR1 as SGHRS and CDR2 as YFSETQ. This CDR3 is CASSLRRDEQYF. In DNA form, the CDR3 reads TGCGCCAGCAGCTTGCGGAGGGACGAGCAGTACTTC.

V and J are TRBV6-5 and TRBJ2-7, with TRBD1 identical over 9 bases. Germline V gives CDR1 MNHEY, CDR2 SVGAGI. The ends lost 8 bases at V and 2 bases at J; junction bases unmatched: 7. This CDR3 is built from 14 residues. CDR3 nucleotide sequence: TGTGCCAGCTCACAGGGGGCCCCGACCTACGAGCAGTACTTC. The encoded protein is CASSQGAPTYEQYF.

The chain combines TRBV6-5 with TRBJ1-4; 9 positions agree with TRBD1. The CDR3 contains 16 residues. The V gene end was trimmed by 4 bases and the J gene end by 8 bases; junction bases not matched to a gene: 11. Germline lookup yields CDR1 MNHEY and CDR2 SVGAGI. CDR3: CASSFRTQGATEKLFF. Here the CDR3 DNA reads TGTGCCAGCAGTTTTCGAACACAGGGGGCTACGGAAAAACTGTTTTTT.

The chain combines TRBV11-3 with TRBJ2-1, with 7 nucleotides matching TRBD2. The CDR3 consists of 17 residues. Trimming at V came to 0 bases and at J to 2 bases, leaving 7 bases not matched to a gene. Germline-derived CDR1 and CDR2 are SGHNT and YENEEA. CDR3 nucleotide sequence: TGTGCCAGCAGCTTAGATTGGCGGGGGAGTACCTACAATGAGCAGTTCTTC. This translates into CASSLDWRGSTYNEQFF. Full variable domain (rest looked up from reference TRBV11-3 and TRBJ2-1): EAGVVQSPRYKIIEKKQPVAFWCNPISGHNTLYWYLQNLGQGPELLIRYENEEAVDDSQLPKDRFSAERLKGVDSTLKIQPAELGDSAVYLCASSLDWRGSTYNEQFFGPGTRLTVL.

This clone appeared many times. This chain links TRBV5-3 with TRBJ1-1; tentatively, D is TRBD1 (6 bases). TRBV5-3 is placed among ORFs of uncertain function. V lost 4 bases and J 3 bases, leaving 13 bases between the germline ends. CDR3 length: 14 residues. CDR3 DNA: TGTGCCAGAAGCCCACAGGGAGGGGACACTGAAGCTTTCTTT. Translation gives CARSPQGGDTEAFF.

The rearrangement uses TRBV6-5 and TRBJ2-1; 8 nucleotides match TRBD2. Germline V gene lookup returns CDR1 MNHEY and CDR2 SVGAGI. V shed 6 bases, J shed 7 bases, and the junction held 11 bases outside the gene matches. There are 15 residues in the CDR3. In DNA form, the CDR3 reads TGTGCCAGCAGCTACGGGAGGGCCTACGTAAATGAGCAGTTCTTC. This sequence encodes CASSYGRAYVNEQFF.

This clone was seen a handful of times. The rearrangement uses TRBV6-1 and TRBJ1-4; TRBD1 agrees at 7 bases. V gave up 0 bases and J gave up 3 bases; unmatched junction bases: 4. The length of the CDR3 is 16 residues. CDR1 MNHNS and CDR2 SASEGT come from the germline V gene. CDR3 region: CASSEAQGTANEKLFF. CDR3 DNA: TGTGCCAGCAGTGAAGCACAAGGGACAGCTAATGAAAAACTGTTTTTT.

V is TRBV6-6 and J is TRBJ2-7; the D is unclear. This CDR3 is built from 13 residues. From germline, CDR1 is MNHNY and CDR2 SVGAGI (reference sequence). V was cut by 5 bases and J by 0 bases, with 8 bases left in between. The CDR3 DNA reads as TGTGCCAGCAGTCACGCAGACTCCTACGAGCAGTACTTC. Translation: CASSHADSYEQYF.

J is TRBJ1-5 and V is TRBV9; 7 bases match TRBD1. Germline values: CDR1 SGDLS, CDR2 YYNGEE. CDR3 length equals 13 residues. Germline trimming cut 3 bases from V and 9 bases from J; bases unmatched to any gene: 6. In DNA, the CDR3 is TGTGCCAGCAGCGCAGGGGGTTGGGGGCCCCAGCATTTT. As protein: CASSAGGWGPQHF.

This clone was seen a few times. The rearrangement uses TRBV19 and TRBJ2-7, with 9 bases lining up with TRBD2. Trimming at V came to 5 bases and at J to 0 bases, leaving 2 bases not matched to a gene. Germline CDR1 and CDR2: LNHDA and SQIVND (reference sequence). CDR3 length equals 14 residues. The CDR3 nucleotides read TGTGCCAGTAGTCTAGCGGGGTTCTCCTACGAGCAGTACTTC. This codes for CASSLAGFSYEQYF.

The chain recombines TRBV5-4 with TRBJ2-1, with 12 nucleotides matching TRBD2. Per the germline V gene, CDR1 is SGHNT and CDR2 is YYREEE (reference sequence). Unmatched junction bases numbered 6, after V lost 1 base and J lost 7 bases. The CDR3 loop spans 16 amino acids. The CDR3 bases are TGTGCCAGCAGCTTGATCGGCACTAGCGGGAGGAATGAGCAGTTCTTC. Its translation: CASSLIGTSGRNEQFF.

This chain connects TRBV6-1 to TRBJ1-1; perhaps TRBD1 as D (6 bases). The CDR3 runs to 14 residues. Germline CDR1 reads MNHNS; CDR2 reads SASEGT. V was cut by 3 bases and J by 1 base, with 9 bases left in between. The CDR3 nucleotides read TGTGCCAGCAGTGACAGGGGCGGGAACACTGAAGCTTTCTTT. This encodes CASSDRGGNTEAFF.

This clone came up a few times. This CDR3 is CASSLDSTEAFF. The CDR3 DNA reads TGTGCCAGCAGCTTAGACAGCACTGAAGCTTTCTTT. This chain uses TRBV7-9 with TRBJ1-1, with D unresolved. Deletions cut 1 base from V and 4 bases from J, with 4 bases between. CDR3 length: 12 residues. Germline CDR1 is SEHNR and CDR2 is FQNEAQ (reference sequence).

This chain joins TRBV7-2 and TRBJ2-5, with no clear D. The CDR3 is 12 amino acids. The germline gives CDR1 SGHTA, CDR2 FQGNSA. V shed 0 bases and J shed 5 bases, with 4 bases lying between them. CDR3 DNA sequence: TGTGCCAGCAGCTTAGCGCGGGAGACCCAGTACTTC. Translated: CASSLARETQYF.

The chain employs TRBV5-1 and TRBJ1-2; D may be TRBD1 (5 bases). V lost 0 bases and J 8 bases, leaving 14 bases between the germline ends. The CDR3 contains 14 residues. Germline values: CDR1 SGHRS, CDR2 YFSETQ. CDR3 sequence reads: CASSLGQGSSGYTF. CDR3 nucleotide sequence: TGCGCCAGCAGCTTGGGGCAGGGAAGCTCCGGCTACACCTTC.

This clone was observed a single time. The genes are TRBV10-1 and TRBJ2-7, with a tentative D call TRBD1 (7 bases). CDR1 and CDR2 from the germline V gene are WNHNN and SYGVQD (reference sequence). The ends were cut back, 7 bases at V and 2 bases at J, with 12 bases in the middle. The CDR3 sequence is 13 residues long. For the CDR3, the DNA is TGCGCCAGCATCCGGAGGGGGCCCTACGAGCAGTACTTC. It is translated as CASIRRGPYEQYF.